The clone carrying this T cell receptor beta chain is classed as medium-sized. What it recognizes is unknown. This entry belongs to a study of T cell repertoires in aging, cancer and after chemotherapy. As for the study in general: Paired samples before and after chemotherapy came from chronic lymphocytic leukemia patients on fludarabine- or bendamustine-based regimens. Findings of the study overall: These repertoire data do not allow conclusions about immunological memory after chemotherapy. Rebound thymic output was suggested by rising median generation probability during chemotherapy in each cancer cohort. Untreated cancer patients had significantly lower blood TCR diversity than age-matched healthy donors.

The template was genomic DNA from peripheral blood, not RNA. A mixed TRB-A/B primer pool amplified rearranged TRB by multiplex touch-down PCR. Each CDR3 protein gets one entry after TCRdb re-called the multiplex PCR reads with MiXCR. There are 4,500 to 6,000 distinct CDR3 sequences in the sample; more than 30% occur only once, and about 45% lies in the top ten. The CDR3 is 12 amino acids. Per germline, CDR1 MNHEY and CDR2 SVGAGI. Trimming pared 0 bases from V and 3 bases from J, leaving 0 bases between. This TCR derives from a human donor with a blood cancer. The rearrangement links TRBV6-5 to TRBJ2-1; D is ambiguous. Specimen: blood. CDR3 sequence reads: CASSYSYNEQFF. The DNA for the CDR3 is TGTGCCAGCAGTTACTCCTACAATGAGCAGTTCTTC.